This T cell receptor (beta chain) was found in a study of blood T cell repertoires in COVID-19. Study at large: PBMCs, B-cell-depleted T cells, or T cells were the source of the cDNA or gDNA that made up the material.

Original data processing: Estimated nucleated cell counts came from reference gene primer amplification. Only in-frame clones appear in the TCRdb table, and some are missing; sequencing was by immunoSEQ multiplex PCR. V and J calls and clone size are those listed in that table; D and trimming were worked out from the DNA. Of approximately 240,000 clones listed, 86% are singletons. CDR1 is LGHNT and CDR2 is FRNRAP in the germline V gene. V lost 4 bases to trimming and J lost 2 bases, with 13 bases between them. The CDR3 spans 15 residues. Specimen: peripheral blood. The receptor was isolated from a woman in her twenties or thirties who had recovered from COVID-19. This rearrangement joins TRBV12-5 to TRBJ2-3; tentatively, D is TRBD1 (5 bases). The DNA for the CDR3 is TGTGCTAGTGGTTCCTCGACAGCAATCACAGATACGCAGTATTTT. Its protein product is CASGSSTAITDTQYF. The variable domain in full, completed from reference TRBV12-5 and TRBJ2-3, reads DARVTQTPRHKVTEMGQEVTMRCQPILGHNTVFWYRQTMMQGLELLAYFRNRAPLDDSGMPKDRFSAEMPDATLATLKIQPSEPRDSAVYFCASGSSTAITDTQYFGPGTRLTVL.